These 28 T cell receptor beta chains came from one sample sequenced in a study of T cells after yellow fever vaccination. TCRdb reanalysed the 5' RACE reads using MiXCR and keeps one entry per CDR3 protein. The sample holds a few hundred thousand distinct CDR3 sequences, about 5% seen once. The sequencing used CD4+ T cells sorted from PBMCs, collected on the day of the yellow fever booster vaccination. These receptors all come from a man between 18 and 29 years old who received the YFV17D yellow fever vaccine.

The V gene is TRBV10-3, the J gene TRBJ2-5, with D maybe TRBD2 (6 bases). The length of the CDR3 is 15 residues. Between the trimmed V and J ends, which lost 2 bases and 5 bases, there was a span of 15 bases. Germline values: CDR1 ENHRY, CDR2 SYGVKD. CDR3 region: CAISEQLAEGETQYF. The CDR3 DNA sequence: TGTGCCATCAGTGAGCAACTAGCAGAGGGGGAGACCCAGTACTTC.

This clonotype was seen many times. The chain carries TRBV5-1 and TRBJ2-3; 12 nucleotides agree with TRBD2. This CDR3 is 16 amino acids long. J was trimmed by 6 bases and V by 6 bases; bases with no gene match: 11. CDR1 and CDR2 (germline): SGHRS, YFSETQ. This chain's CDR3 is CASILGASGGADTQYF. CDR3 in DNA: TGCGCCAGCATCCTTGGTGCTAGCGGGGGGGCCGATACGCAGTATTTT.

This clonotype appeared a few times. The chain employs TRBV11-2 and TRBJ1-5; possible D gene TRBD1, 5 bases. CDR3 length: 15 amino acids. Deletions cut 2 bases from V and 3 bases from J, with 11 bases between. Per germline, CDR1 SGHAT and CDR2 FQNNGV. CDR3 DNA sequence: TGTGCCAGCAGCTTAAATCCAGGGCTCAATCAGCCCCAGCATTTT. This encodes CASSLNPGLNQPQHF.

A few counts support this clonotype. The gene calls are TRBV20-1 and TRBJ1-5, with 7 bases matching TRBD1. The junction had 4 bases not matched to a gene; V was cut back by 1 base and J by 1 base. The CDR3 length is 15 residues. CDR1 and CDR2 (germline): DFQATT, SNEGSKA (reference sequence). The CDR3 bases are TGCAGTGCTAGAGCCGGACAGGCAAGCAATCAGCCCCAGCATTTT. Protein product: CSARAGQASNQPQHF.

The chain uses TRBV29-1 and TRBJ1-2; D is uncertain. Germline CDR1 SQVTM, CDR2 ANQGSEA. V shed 4 bases and J shed 5 bases, with 8 bases lying between them. The CDR3 is made up of 11 amino acids. CDR3 in DNA: TGCAGCGTTGTACGGGTATATGGCTACACCTTC. Its protein product is CSVVRVYGYTF.

The table lists this clonotype with many counts. V gene TRBV10-3 combines with J gene TRBJ2-1; 10 nucleotides agree with TRBD2. The V and J ends lost 4 bases and 5 bases, in that order; junction bases with no gene match: 2. The V gene's germline CDR1 is ENHRY and CDR2 SYGVKD. The CDR3 runs 14 residues. CDR3 region: CAISAAGGNNEQFF. The CDR3 DNA reads as TGTGCCATCAGTGCAGCGGGGGGGAACAATGAGCAGTTCTTC.

This clonotype was seen many times. The chain combines TRBV7-2 with TRBJ2-2; 8 nucleotides agree with TRBD2. V was pared by 0 bases and J by 1 base, with 1 base of the junction left unmatched. Germline V CDR1 and CDR2: SGHTA, FQGNSA. The CDR3 spans 16 residues. The CDR3 is CASSLALAGNTGELFF. For the CDR3, the DNA is TGTGCCAGCAGCTTAGCCCTAGCGGGGAACACCGGGGAGCTGTTTTTT.

The table lists this clonotype with a few counts. CDR3 in DNA: TGTGCCAGCAGCTTATATGCGGGGGGGAGCACAGATACGCAGTATTTT. Encoded protein: CASSLYAGGSTDTQYF. The chain uses TRBV7-2 and TRBJ2-3; 9 bases are a match to TRBD2. After removal of 2 bases from V and 0 bases from J, the junction contained 3 bases not matched to a gene. CDR3 length: 16 amino acids. From germline, CDR1 is SGHTA and CDR2 FQGNSA. Looking up the rest from reference TRBV7-2 and TRBJ2-3 gives the full variable domain: GAGVSQSPSNKVTEKGKDVELRCDPISGHTALYWYRQSLGQGLEFLIYFQGNSAPDKSGLPSDRFSAERTGGSVSTLTIQRTQQEDSAVYLCASSLYAGGSTDTQYFGPGTRLTVL.

This clonotype showed up many times. The chain couples TRBV6-5 to TRBJ2-3; D is ambiguous. CDR1 and CDR2 from the germline V gene are MNHEY and SVGAGI. V was clipped by 0 bases and J by 1 base, with 8 bases between them. The CDR3 is made up of 15 amino acids. CDR3 bases: TGTGCCAGCAGTTACTCCCAGTTTCGCACAGATACGCAGTATTTT. As protein: CASSYSQFRTDTQYF.

This clonotype was counted a few times. The chain's CDR3 is CASSSDSISTDTQYF. Written as DNA, the CDR3 is TGTGCCAGTAGCTCCGACTCGATAAGCACAGATACGCAGTATTTT. The V and J genes are TRBV19 and TRBJ2-3; unclear D gene. V lost 6 bases, J lost 0 bases, and 13 bases lay in between. Germline V gives CDR1 LNHDA, CDR2 SQIVND (reference sequence). The CDR3 runs 15 residues.

This clonotype was detected a few times. The chain links TRBV15 to TRBJ2-7, with 12 positions matching TRBD1. The CDR3 extends over 18 amino acids. V trimming: 1 base; J trimming: 6 bases; junction bases outside the gene matches: 13. Germline CDR1 reads LNHNV; CDR2 reads YYDKDF (reference sequence). The CDR3, as DNA: TGTGCCACCAGCAGAGCTCGGGGAGGCGGGACAGGGGGCTTCGAGCAGTACTTC. Its translation: CATSRARGGGTGGFEQYF.

Ten or more counts support this clonotype. The rearrangement joins TRBV5-1 to TRBJ1-2; D gene ambiguous. Germline lookup yields CDR1 SGHRS and CDR2 YFSETQ. The V end lost 1 base, the J end lost 1 base, and 5 bases lay between the germline ends. The CDR3 spans 13 residues. CDR3 sequence: CASSLNDNYGYTF. CDR3 nucleotide sequence: TGCGCCAGCAGCTTGAACGATAACTATGGCTACACCTTC.

V gene TRBV7-9 combines with J gene TRBJ2-1; TRBD1 agrees at 10 bases. Germline V gene data show CDR1 as SEHNR and CDR2 as FQNEAQ (reference sequence). The CDR3 runs 14 residues. The V gene end was trimmed by 5 bases and the J gene end by 5 bases; junction bases not matched to a gene: 3. The CDR3 spells CASSPGTGDNEQFF. The CDR3 bases are TGTGCCAGCAGCCCAGGGACAGGGGACAATGAGCAGTTCTTC.

The gene calls are TRBV6-1 and TRBJ1-1, with unresolved D. The CDR3 runs to 12 residues. Trimming removed 3 bases from V and 6 bases from J, with 8 bases in between. Per germline, CDR1 MNHNS and CDR2 SASEGT. The CDR3 reads CASSEVTAEAFF. The CDR3, as DNA: TGTGCCAGCAGTGAGGTGACGGCTGAAGCTTTCTTT.

This clonotype was counted at least ten times. The rearrangement links TRBV18 to TRBJ2-5; 7 bases match TRBD1. Germline values: CDR1 KGHSH, CDR2 LQKENI. There are 14 residues in the CDR3. V dropped 5 bases and J dropped 3; count of bases not matched to a gene: 6. The CDR3 loop reads CASSSRGNKETQYF. CDR3 DNA: TGTGCCAGCTCATCCAGGGGGAACAAAGAGACCCAGTACTTC.

This clonotype came up many times. The chain couples TRBV7-2 to TRBJ1-3; no firm D call. Trimming removed 5 bases at V and 0 bases at J, with 5 bases between. CDR1 is SGHTA, CDR2 FQGNSA, per germline. This CDR3 region has 13 residues. CDR3 nucleotides: TGTGCCAGCAGCCTGTACTCTGGAAACACCATATATTTT. Its translation: CASSLYSGNTIYF.

The V call is TRBV5-1, the J call TRBJ1-5; D gene unclear. V lost 0 bases, J lost 5 bases, and 12 bases lay in between. The germline CDR1 and CDR2 sequences are SGHRS and YFSETQ. This CDR3 is 15 amino acids long. The CDR3 nucleotides read TGCGCCAGCAGCTTGGGGTCTACAGAACATCAGCCCCAGCATTTT. Amino acid sequence: CASSLGSTEHQPQHF.

This clonotype was recorded many times. The V and J genes are TRBV5-1 and TRBJ1-1; D might be TRBD1 (6 bases). V was shortened by 0 bases and J by 1 base, with 10 bases between the two germline ends. Looked up from germline, CDR1 is SGHRS and CDR2 is YFSETQ. CDR3 length equals 15 residues. The CDR3 region has the DNA TGCGCCAGCAGCTTGGTCCAGGGGAGGAACACTGAAGCTTTCTTT. Its protein product is CASSLVQGRNTEAFF. Using reference TRBV5-1 and TRBJ1-1 for the parts outside the CDR3, the full variable domain is KAGVTQTPRYLIKTRGQQVTLSCSPISGHRSVSWYQQTPGQGLQFLFEYFSETQRNKGNFPGRFSGRQFSNSRSEMNVSTLELGDSALYLCASSLVQGRNTEAFFGQGTRLTVV.

This clonotype was observed a handful of times. The chain carries TRBV7-2 and TRBJ1-5; 7 bases align to TRBD1. The germline gives CDR1 SGHTA, CDR2 FQGNSA. This CDR3 is 15 amino acids long. J was trimmed by 4 bases and V by 5 bases; bases with no gene match: 8. The CDR3 protein is CASSPTGSINQPQHF. The CDR3 DNA follows: TGTGCCAGCAGCCCGACAGGGTCTATTAATCAGCCCCAGCATTTT.

This chain joins TRBV5-1 and TRBJ2-5; 7 nucleotides line up with TRBD1. The CDR3 loop spans 15 amino acids. The ends lost 4 bases at V and 4 bases at J; junction bases unmatched: 10. Germline V gives CDR1 SGHRS, CDR2 YFSETQ. In nucleotides, the CDR3 is TGCGCCAGCAGCAGAACCACGACAGGGAGAGAGACCCAGTACTTC. Its protein product is CASSRTTTGRETQYF.

The chain links TRBV7-3 to TRBJ1-1; D may be TRBD1 (6 bases). Per the germline V gene, CDR1 is SGHTA and CDR2 is FQGTGA. The germline V and J ends were trimmed by 4 bases and 3 bases, with 9 bases remaining between them. The CDR3 contains 13 residues. The CDR3 region has the DNA TGTGCCAGCAGCTCAGGACAGTACACTGAAGCTTTCTTT. This sequence encodes CASSSGQYTEAFF.

This rearrangement joins TRBV19 to TRBJ1-5; 10 bases line up with TRBD1. Trimming cost V 6 bases and J 4 bases; bases outside gene matches: 3. Germline-derived CDR1 and CDR2 are LNHDA and SQIVND (reference sequence). This CDR3 spans 14 amino acids. The CDR3 DNA sequence: TGTGCCAGTAGGGGGACAGGGGCAAATCAGCCCCAGCATTTT. The encoded protein is CASRGTGANQPQHF.

This clonotype was seen at least ten times. The V call is TRBV10-3, the J call TRBJ2-5; 9 nucleotides match TRBD1. The CDR3 totals 13 residues. CDR1 ENHRY and CDR2 SYGVKD come from the germline V gene. The CDR3 region is CAAGTGIRETQYF. For the CDR3, the DNA is TGTGCGGCGGGGACAGGGATTAGGGAGACCCAGTACTTC.

This clonotype was observed a few times. The V and J genes are TRBV19 and TRBJ2-3, with 7 bases lining up with TRBD1. Trimming cost V 3 bases and J 5 bases; bases outside gene matches: 14. There are 17 residues in the CDR3. CDR1 is LNHDA, CDR2 SQIVND, per germline (reference sequence). CDR3 protein: CASSIPGQTLPGDTQYF. The CDR3 DNA is TGTGCCAGTAGTATCCCGGGACAGACCCTCCCCGGAGATACGCAGTATTTT.

The chain is built from TRBV7-9 and TRBJ2-3; 12 bases are shared with TRBD2. V was clipped by 5 bases and J by 4 bases; unmatched bases: 7. In germline, CDR1 is SEHNR, CDR2 FQNEAQ (reference sequence). The CDR3 spans 16 residues. This CDR3 reads CASSETSGGSSDTQYF. Here the CDR3 DNA reads TGTGCCAGCAGCGAAACTAGCGGGGGGTCCTCAGATACGCAGTATTTT.

This clonotype was observed at least ten times. The genes are TRBV12-3 or TRBV12-4 and TRBJ1-1; D may be TRBD1 (6 bases). CDR3 size: 15 residues. Trimming stripped 5 bases from V and 0 bases from J, with 13 bases between. As DNA, the CDR3 is TGTGCCAGCAGTCCCAGGGGAAGCATGAACACTGAAGCTTTCTTT. It translates to CASSPRGSMNTEAFF.

This clonotype has ten or more counts. As DNA, the CDR3 is TGTGCCAGCAGCTTATGGGACATAGGCGAAAAACTGTTTTTT. Encoded protein: CASSLWDIGEKLFF. The rearrangement uses TRBV7-9 and TRBJ1-4; a possible D gene is TRBD1 (6 bases). CDR3 length: 14 amino acids. Germline loops: CDR1 SEHNR, CDR2 FQNEAQ (reference sequence). Trimming took off 2 bases at V and 8 bases at J, with 12 bases between the two ends.

This clonotype appeared a few times. The rearrangement joins TRBV6-2 or TRBV6-3 to TRBJ2-1; TRBD1 or TRBD2 may be the D gene (5 bases each). V was cut by 7 bases and J by 7 bases, with 20 bases left in between. The CDR3 consists of 15 residues. CDR1 is MNHEY and CDR2 is SVGEGT in the germline V gene. For the CDR3, the DNA is TGTGCCAGCACCCCCCGAGGGGCCGGGCGGAATGAGCAGTTCTTC. Protein: CASTPRGAGRNEQFF.